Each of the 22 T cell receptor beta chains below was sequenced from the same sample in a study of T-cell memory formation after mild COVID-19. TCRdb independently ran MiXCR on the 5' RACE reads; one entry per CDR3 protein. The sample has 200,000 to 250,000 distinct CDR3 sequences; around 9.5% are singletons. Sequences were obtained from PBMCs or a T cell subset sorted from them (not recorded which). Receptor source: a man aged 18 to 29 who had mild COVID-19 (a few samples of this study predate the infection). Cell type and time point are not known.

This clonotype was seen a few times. The CDR3 DNA is TGCGCCAGCAGCTTGGCCGCAGGGGGCATGAACGAGCAGTACGTC. This encodes CASSLAAGGMNEQYV. The genes are TRBV4-1 and TRBJ2-7; 8 nucleotides match TRBD1. The germline CDR1 and CDR2 sequences are MGHRA and YSYEKL. The CDR3 sequence is 15 residues long. J was trimmed by 5 bases and V by 5 bases; bases with no gene match: 11.

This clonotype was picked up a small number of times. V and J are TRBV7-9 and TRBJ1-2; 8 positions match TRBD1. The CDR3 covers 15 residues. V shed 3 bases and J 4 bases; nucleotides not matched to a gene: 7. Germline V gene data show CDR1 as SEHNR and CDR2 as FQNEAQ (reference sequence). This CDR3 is CASSFGQGVTYGYTF. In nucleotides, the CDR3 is TGTGCCAGCAGCTTCGGACAGGGCGTTACCTATGGCTACACCTTC.

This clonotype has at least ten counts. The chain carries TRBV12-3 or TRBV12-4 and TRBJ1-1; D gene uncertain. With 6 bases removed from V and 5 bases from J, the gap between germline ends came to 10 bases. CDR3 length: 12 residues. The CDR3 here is CASSQRGTEAFF. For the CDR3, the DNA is TGTGCCAGCAGCCAAAGAGGGACTGAAGCTTTCTTT.

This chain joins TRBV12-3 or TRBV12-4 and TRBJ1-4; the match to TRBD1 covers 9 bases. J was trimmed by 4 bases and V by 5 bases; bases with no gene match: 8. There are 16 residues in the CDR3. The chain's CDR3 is CASSPGTGFFNEKLFF. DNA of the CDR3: TGTGCCAGCAGTCCCGGGACAGGGTTCTTTAATGAAAAACTGTTTTTT.

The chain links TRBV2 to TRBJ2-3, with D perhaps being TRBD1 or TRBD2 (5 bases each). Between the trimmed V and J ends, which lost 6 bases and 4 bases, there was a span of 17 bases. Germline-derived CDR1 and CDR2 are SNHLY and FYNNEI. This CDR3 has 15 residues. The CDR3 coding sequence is TGTGCCAGCAGGGGGAGAGGGGCTTTCGCAGATACGCAGTATTTT. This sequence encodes CASRGRGAFADTQYF.

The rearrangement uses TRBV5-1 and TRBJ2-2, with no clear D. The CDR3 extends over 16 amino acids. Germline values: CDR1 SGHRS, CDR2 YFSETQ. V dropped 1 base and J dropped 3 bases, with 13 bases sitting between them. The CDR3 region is CASSLLGIRDTGELFF. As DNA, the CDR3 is TGCGCCAGCAGCTTGTTAGGAATAAGAGACACCGGGGAGCTGTTTTTT. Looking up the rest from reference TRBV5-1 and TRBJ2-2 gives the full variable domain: KAGVTQTPRYLIKTRGQQVTLSCSPISGHRSVSWYQQTPGQGLQFLFEYFSETQRNKGNFPGRFSGRQFSNSRSEMNVSTLELGDSALYLCASSLLGIRDTGELFFGEGSRLTVL.

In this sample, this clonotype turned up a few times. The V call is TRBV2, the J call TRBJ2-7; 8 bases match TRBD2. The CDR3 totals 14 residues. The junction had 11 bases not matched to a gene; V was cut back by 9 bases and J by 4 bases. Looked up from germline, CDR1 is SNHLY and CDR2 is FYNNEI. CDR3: CASKYGLAGYEQYF. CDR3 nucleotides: TGTGCCAGTAAATACGGACTAGCTGGGTACGAGCAGTACTTC.

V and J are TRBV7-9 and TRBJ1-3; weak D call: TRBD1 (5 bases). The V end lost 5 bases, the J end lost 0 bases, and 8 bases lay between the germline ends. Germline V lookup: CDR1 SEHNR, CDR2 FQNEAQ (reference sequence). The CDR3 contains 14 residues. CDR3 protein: CASSTGLSGNTIYF. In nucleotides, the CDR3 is TGTGCCAGCAGCACGGGGCTCTCTGGAAACACCATATATTTT.

CDR3 sequence reads: CSASPSETQYF. The DNA of the CDR3 is TGCAGTGCTAGCCCGTCAGAGACCCAGTACTTC. The rearrangement joins TRBV20-1 to TRBJ2-5; D is unresolved. V was trimmed by 3 bases and J by 4 bases, leaving 6 bases between them. The CDR3 length is 11 residues. Looked up from germline, CDR1 is DFQATT and CDR2 is SNEGSKA (reference sequence).

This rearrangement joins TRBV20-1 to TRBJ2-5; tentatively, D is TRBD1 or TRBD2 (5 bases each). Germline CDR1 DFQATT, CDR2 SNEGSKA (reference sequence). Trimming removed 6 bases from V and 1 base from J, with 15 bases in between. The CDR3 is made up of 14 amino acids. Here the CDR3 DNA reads TGCAGTGCGGGGGATTATGAGGGCCAAGAGACCCAGTACTTC. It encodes CSAGDYEGQETQYF.

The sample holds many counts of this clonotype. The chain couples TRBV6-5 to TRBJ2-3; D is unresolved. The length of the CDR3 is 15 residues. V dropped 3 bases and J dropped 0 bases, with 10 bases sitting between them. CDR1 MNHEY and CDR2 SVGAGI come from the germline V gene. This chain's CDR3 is CASSYSDTSTDTQYF. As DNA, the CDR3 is TGTGCCAGCAGTTATTCCGACACCAGCACAGATACGCAGTATTTT.

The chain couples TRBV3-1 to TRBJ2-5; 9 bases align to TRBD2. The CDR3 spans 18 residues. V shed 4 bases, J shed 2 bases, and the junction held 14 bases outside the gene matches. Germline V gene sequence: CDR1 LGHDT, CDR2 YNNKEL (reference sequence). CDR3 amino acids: CASSLTWGSGGLQETQYF. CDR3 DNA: TGTGCCAGCAGCCTGACTTGGGGTAGCGGGGGCCTACAAGAGACCCAGTACTTC.

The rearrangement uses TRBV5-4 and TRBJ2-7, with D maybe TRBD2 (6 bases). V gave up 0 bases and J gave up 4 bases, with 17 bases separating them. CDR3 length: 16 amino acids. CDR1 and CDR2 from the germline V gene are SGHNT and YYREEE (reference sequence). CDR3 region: CASSLDSRGMIYEQYF. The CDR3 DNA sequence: TGTGCCAGCAGCTTGGACTCACGCGGGATGATATACGAGCAGTACTTC.

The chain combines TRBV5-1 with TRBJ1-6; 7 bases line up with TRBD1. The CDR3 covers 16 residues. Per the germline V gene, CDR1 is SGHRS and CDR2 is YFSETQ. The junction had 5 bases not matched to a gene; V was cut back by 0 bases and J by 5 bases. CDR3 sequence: CASSLAGTANNSPLHF. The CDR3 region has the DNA TGCGCCAGCAGCTTGGCGGGGACAGCGAATAATTCACCCCTCCACTTT.

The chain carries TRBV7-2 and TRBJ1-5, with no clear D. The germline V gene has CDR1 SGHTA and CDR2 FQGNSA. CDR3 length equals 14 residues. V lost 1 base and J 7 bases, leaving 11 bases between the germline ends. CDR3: CASSLGVLNQPQHF. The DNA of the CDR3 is TGTGCCAGCAGCTTAGGTGTCCTCAACCAGCCCCAGCATTTT.

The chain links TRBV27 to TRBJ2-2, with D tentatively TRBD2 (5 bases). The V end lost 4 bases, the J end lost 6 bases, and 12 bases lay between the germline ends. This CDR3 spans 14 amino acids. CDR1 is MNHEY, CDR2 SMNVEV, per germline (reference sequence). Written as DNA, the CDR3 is TGTGCCAGCAGTTGGACCTGGGGAGCCGGGGAGCTGTTTTTT. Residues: CASSWTWGAGELFF.

CDR3 loop: CASSKGLVGENIQYF. The CDR3 DNA reads as TGCGCCAGCAGCAAAGGACTAGTTGGCGAAAACATTCAGTACTTC. The chain uses TRBV5-1 and TRBJ2-4; TRBD2 aligns across 7 bases. Germline-derived CDR1 and CDR2 are SGHRS and YFSETQ. The CDR3 runs to 15 residues. The trim removed 4 bases at V and 5 bases at J, leaving 9 bases unmatched.

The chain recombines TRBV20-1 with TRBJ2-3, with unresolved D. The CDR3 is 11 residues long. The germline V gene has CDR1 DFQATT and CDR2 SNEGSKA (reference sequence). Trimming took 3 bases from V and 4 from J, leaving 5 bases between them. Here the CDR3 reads CSARAADTQYF. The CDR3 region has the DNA TGCAGTGCTAGGGCGGCAGATACGCAGTATTTT.

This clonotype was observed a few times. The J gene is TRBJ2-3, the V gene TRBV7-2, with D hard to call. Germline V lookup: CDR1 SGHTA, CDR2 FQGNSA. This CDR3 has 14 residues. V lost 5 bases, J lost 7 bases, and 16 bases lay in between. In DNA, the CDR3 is TGTGCCAGCAGCCTCTTTACGGACGCGAATACGCAGTATTTT. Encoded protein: CASSLFTDANTQYF.

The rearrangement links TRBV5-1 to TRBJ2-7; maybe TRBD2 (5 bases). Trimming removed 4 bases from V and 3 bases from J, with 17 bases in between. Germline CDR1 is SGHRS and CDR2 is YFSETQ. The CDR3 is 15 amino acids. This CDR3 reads CASSPGGAVIYEQYF. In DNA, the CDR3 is TGCGCCAGCAGCCCCGGTGGAGCGGTAATCTACGAGCAGTACTTC.

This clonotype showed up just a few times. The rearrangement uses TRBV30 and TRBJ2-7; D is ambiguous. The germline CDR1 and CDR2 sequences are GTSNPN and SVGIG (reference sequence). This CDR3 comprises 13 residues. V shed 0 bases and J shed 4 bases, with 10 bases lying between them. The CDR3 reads CAWSVTKGYEQYF. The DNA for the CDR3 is TGTGCCTGGAGTGTTACTAAGGGTTACGAGCAGTACTTC.

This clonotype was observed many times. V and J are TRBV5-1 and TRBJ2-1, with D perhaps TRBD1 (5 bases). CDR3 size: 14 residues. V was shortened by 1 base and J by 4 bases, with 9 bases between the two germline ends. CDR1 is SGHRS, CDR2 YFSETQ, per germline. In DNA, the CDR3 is TGCGCCAGCAGCTTGTCTGGACAATACAATGAGCAGTTCTTC. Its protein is CASSLSGQYNEQFF.